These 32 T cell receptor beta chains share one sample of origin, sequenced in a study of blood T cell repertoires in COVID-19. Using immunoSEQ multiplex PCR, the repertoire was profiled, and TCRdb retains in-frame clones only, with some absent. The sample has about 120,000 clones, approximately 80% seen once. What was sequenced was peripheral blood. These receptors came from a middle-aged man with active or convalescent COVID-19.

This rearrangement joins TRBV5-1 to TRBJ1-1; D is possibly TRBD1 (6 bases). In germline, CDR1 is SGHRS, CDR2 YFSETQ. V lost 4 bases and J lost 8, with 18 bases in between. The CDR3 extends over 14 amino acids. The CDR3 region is CASSSGTSIREAFF. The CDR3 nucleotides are TGCGCCAGCAGCAGCGGGACATCGATTAGGGAAGCTTTCTTT.

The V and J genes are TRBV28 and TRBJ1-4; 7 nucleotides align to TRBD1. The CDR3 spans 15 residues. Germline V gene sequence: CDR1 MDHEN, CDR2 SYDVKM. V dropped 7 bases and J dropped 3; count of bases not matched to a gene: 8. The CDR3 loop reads CASKPHGTANEKLFF. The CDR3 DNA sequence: TGTGCCAGCAAACCCCACGGGACAGCTAATGAAAAACTGTTTTTT.

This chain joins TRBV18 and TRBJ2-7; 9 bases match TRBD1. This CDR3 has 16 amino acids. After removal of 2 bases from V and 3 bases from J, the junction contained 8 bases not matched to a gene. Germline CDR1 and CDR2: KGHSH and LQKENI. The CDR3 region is CASSPNTGQGHYEQYF. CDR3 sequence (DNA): TGTGCCAGCTCACCAAATACGGGACAGGGACACTACGAGCAGTACTTC. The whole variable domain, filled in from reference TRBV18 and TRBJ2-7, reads NAGVMQNPRHLVRRRGQEARLRCSPMKGHSHVYWYRQLPEEGLKFMVYLQKENIIDESGMPKERFSAEFPKEGPSILRIQQVVRGDSAAYFCASSPNTGQGHYEQYFGPGTRLTVT.

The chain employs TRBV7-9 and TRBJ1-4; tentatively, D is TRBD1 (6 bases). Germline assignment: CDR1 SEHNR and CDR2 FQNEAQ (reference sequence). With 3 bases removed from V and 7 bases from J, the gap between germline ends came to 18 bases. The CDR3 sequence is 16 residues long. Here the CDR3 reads CASSFDLTGPSEKLFF. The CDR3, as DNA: TGTGCCAGCAGCTTCGATTTGACAGGACCTTCTGAAAAACTGTTTTTT.

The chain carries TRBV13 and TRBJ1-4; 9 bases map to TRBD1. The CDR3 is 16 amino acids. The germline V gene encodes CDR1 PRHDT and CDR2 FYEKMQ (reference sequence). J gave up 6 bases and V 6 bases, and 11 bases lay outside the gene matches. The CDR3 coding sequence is TGTGCCAGCAGTTTCAGCAGTACAGGGGGCTATGAAAAACTGTTTTTT. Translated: CASSFSSTGGYEKLFF.

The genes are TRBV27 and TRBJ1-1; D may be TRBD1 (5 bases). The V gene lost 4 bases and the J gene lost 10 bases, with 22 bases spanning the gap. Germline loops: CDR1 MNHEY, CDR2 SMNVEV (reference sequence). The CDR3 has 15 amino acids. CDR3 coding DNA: TGTGCCAGCAGTTCCCGCCTTCACCAGGGTTTTGCAGCTTTCTTT. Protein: CASSSRLHQGFAAFF.

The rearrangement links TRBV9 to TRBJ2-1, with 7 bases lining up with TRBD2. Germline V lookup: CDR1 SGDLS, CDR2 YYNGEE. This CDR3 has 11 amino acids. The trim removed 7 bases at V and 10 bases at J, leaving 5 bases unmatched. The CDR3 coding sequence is TGTGCCAGCGGCCGGGACTACGAGCAGTTCTTC. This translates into CASGRDYEQFF. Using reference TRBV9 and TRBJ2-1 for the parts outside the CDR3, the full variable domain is DSGVTQTPKHLITATGQRVTLRCSPRSGDLSVYWYQQSLDQGLQFLIQYYNGEERAKGNILERFSAQQFPDLHSELNLSSLELGDSALYFCASGRDYEQFFGPGTRLTVL.

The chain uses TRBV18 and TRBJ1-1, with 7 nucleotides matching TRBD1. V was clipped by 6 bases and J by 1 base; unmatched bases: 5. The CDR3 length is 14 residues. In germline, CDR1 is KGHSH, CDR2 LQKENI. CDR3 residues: CASSLDRTNTEAFF. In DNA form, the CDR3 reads TGTGCCAGCTCCTTGGACAGGACGAACACTGAAGCTTTCTTT.

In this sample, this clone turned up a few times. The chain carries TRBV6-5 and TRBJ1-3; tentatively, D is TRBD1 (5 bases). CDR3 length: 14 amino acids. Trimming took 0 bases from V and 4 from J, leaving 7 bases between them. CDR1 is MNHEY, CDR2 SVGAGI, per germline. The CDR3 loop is CASSYSDSGNTIYF. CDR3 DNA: TGTGCCAGCAGTTACTCAGACAGCGGAAACACCATATATTTT.

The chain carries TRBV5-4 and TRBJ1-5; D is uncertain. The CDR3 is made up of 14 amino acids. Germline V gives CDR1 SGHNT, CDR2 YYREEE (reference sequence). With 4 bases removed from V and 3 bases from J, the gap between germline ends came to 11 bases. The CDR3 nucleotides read TGTGCCAGCAGCAATTACGGTATCAATCAGCCCCAGCATTTT. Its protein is CASSNYGINQPQHF.

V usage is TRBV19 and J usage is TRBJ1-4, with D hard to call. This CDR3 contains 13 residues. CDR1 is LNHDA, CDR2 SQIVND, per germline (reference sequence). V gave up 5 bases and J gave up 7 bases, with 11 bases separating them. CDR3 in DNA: TGTGCCAGTAGTCACAGATCCATTGAAAAACTGTTTTTT. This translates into CASSHRSIEKLFF.

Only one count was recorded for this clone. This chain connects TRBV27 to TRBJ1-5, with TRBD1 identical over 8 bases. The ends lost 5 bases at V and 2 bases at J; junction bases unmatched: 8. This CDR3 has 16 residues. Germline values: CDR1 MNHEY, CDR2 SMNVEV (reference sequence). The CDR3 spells CASSTWTGRGNQPQHF. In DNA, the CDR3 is TGTGCCAGCAGTACTTGGACAGGGAGAGGCAATCAGCCCCAGCATTTT.

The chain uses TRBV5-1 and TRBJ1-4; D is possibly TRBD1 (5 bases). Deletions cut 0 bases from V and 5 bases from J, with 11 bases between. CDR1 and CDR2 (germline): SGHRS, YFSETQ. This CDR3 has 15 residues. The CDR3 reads CASSLEGEANEKLFF. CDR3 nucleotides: TGCGCCAGCAGCTTGGAAGGGGAGGCGAATGAAAAACTGTTTTTT.

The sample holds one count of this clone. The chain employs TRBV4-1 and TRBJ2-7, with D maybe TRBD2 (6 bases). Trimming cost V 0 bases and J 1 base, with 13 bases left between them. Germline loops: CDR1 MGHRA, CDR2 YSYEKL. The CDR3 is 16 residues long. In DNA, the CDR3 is TGCGCCAGCAGCCAAGATTTCCCGGGGAGGTCCTACGAGCAGTACTTC. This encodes CASSQDFPGRSYEQYF.

Here the CDR3 DNA reads TGCGCCAGCAGCTTGCTCGGGGTGGAGGGCAAAAACATTCAGTACTTC. It translates to CASSLLGVEGKNIQYF. J is TRBJ2-4 and V is TRBV5-1; possibly TRBD2 for D (6 bases). The V gene lost 1 base and the J gene lost 3 bases, with 14 bases spanning the gap. CDR3 length: 16 residues. Per the germline V gene, CDR1 is SGHRS and CDR2 is YFSETQ.

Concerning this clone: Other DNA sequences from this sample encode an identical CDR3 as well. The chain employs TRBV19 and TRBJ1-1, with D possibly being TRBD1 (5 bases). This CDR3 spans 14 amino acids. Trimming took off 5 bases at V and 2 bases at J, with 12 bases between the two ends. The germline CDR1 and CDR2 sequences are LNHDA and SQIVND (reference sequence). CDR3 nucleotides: TGTGCCAGTAGTCTGCAGGGTGGTAACACTGAAGCTTTCTTT. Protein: CASSLQGGNTEAFF.

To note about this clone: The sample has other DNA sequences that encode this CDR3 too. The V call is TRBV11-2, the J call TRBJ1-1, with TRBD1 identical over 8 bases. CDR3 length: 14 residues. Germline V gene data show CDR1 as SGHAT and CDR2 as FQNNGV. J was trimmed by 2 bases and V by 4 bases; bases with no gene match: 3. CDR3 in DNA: TGTGCCAGCAGCTACGGACAGGGTAACACTGAAGCTTTCTTT. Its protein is CASSYGQGNTEAFF.

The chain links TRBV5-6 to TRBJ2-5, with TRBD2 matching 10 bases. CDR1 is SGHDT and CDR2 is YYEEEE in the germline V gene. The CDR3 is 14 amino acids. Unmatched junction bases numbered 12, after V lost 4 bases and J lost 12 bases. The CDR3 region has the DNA TGTGCCAGCAGCCCCGGGACTAGCGAACTAATAAAGTACTTC. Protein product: CASSPGTSELIKYF. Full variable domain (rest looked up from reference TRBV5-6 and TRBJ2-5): DAGVTQSPTHLIKTRGQQVTLRCSPKSGHDTVSWYQQALGQGPQFIFQYYEEEERQRGNFPDRFSGHQFPNYSSELNVNALLLGDSALYLCASSPGTSELIKYFGPGTRLLVL.

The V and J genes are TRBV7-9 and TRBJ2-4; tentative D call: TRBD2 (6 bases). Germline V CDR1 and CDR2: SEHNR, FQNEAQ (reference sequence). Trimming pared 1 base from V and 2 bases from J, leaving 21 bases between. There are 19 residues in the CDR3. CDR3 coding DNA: TGTGCCAGCAGCTTAGTTCTACAGGAGGGTTGGGGACCCAAAAACATTCAGTACTTC. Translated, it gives CASSLVLQEGWGPKNIQYF.

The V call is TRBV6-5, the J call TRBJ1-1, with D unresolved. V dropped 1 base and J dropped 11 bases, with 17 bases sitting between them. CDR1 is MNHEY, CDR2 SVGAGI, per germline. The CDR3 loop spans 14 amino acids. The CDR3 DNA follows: TGTGCCAGCAGTTACTTCGGGGAGGCTTACTCGGCTTTCTTT. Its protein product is CASSYFGEAYSAFF.

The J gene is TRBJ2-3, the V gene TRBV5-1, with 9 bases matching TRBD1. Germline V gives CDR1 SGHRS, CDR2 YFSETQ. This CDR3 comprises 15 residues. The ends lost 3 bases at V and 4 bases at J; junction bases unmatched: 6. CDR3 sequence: CASSSGTGLADTQYF. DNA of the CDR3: TGCGCCAGCAGCTCGGGGACAGGGTTGGCAGATACGCAGTATTTT.

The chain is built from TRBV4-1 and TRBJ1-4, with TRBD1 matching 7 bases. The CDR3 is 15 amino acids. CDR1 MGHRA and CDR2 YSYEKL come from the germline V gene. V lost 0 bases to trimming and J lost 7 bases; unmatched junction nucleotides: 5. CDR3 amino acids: CASSQDPTGTEKLFF. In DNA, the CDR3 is TGCGCCAGCAGCCAAGACCCGACAGGGACTGAAAAACTGTTTTTT.

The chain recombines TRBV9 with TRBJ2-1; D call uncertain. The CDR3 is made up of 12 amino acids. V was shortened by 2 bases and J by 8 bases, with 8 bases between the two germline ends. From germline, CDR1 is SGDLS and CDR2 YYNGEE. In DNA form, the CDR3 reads TGTGCCAGCAGCGTCCCCTCGGATGAGCAGTTCTTC. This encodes CASSVPSDEQFF.

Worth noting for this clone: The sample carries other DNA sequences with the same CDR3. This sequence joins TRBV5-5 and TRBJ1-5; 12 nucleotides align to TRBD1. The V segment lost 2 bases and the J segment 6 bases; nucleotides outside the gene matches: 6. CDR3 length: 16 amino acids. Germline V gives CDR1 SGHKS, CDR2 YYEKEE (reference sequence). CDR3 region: CASSLGTGGPGQPQHF. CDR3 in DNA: TGTGCCAGCAGCTTAGGGACAGGGGGCCCGGGTCAGCCCCAGCATTTT.

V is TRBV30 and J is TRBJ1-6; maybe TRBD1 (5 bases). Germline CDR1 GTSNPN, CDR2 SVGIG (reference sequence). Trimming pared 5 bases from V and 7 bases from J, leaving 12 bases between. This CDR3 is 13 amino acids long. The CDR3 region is CAWAGTANSPLHF. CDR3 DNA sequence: TGTGCCTGGGCCGGGACTGCCAATTCACCCCTCCACTTT.

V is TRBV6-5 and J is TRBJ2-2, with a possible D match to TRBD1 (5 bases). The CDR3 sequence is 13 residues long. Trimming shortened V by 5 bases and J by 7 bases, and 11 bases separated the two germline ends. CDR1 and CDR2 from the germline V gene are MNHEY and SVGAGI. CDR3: CASSTQEIGELFF. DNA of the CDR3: TGTGCCAGCAGTACACAGGAGATCGGGGAGCTGTTTTTT.

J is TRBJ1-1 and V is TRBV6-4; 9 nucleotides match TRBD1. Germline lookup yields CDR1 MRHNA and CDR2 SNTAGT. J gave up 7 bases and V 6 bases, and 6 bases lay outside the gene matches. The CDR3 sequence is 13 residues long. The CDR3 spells CASRPQGAGEAFF. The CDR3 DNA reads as TGTGCCAGCAGGCCACAGGGGGCGGGTGAAGCTTTCTTT.

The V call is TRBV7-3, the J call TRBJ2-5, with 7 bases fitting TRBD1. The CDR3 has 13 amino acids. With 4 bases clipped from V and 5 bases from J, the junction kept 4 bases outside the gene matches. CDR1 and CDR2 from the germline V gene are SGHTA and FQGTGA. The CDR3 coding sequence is TGTGCCAGCAGCTCAGACAGGGATGAGACCCAGTACTTC. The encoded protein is CASSSDRDETQYF.

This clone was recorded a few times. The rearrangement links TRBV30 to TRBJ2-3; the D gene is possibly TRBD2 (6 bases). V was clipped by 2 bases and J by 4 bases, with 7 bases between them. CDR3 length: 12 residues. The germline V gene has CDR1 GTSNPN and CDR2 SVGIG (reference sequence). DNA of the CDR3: TGTGCCTGGAGTCCTAGCGCAGATACGCAGTATTTT. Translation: CAWSPSADTQYF.

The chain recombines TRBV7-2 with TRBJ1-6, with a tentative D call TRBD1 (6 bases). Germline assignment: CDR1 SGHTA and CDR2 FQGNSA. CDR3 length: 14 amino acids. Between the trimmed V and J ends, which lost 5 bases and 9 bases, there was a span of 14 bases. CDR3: CASSLWVGGSPLHF. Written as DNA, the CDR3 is TGTGCCAGCAGCCTATGGGTAGGGGGTTCACCCCTCCACTTT.

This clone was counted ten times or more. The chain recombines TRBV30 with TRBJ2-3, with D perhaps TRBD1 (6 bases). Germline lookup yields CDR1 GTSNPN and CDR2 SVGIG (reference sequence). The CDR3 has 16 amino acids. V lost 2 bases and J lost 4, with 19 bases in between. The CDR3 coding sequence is TGTGCCTGGAGTCCACCGGACAGCTCCAAGGCAGATACGCAGTATTTT. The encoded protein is CAWSPPDSSKADTQYF.

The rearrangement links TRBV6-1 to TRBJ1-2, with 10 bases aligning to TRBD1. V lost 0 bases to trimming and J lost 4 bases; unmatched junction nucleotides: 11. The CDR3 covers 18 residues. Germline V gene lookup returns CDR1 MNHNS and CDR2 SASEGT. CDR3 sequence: CASSEAAGTGVRSYGYTF. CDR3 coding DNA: TGTGCCAGCAGTGAAGCGGCCGGGACAGGGGTTCGTTCCTATGGCTACACCTTC.